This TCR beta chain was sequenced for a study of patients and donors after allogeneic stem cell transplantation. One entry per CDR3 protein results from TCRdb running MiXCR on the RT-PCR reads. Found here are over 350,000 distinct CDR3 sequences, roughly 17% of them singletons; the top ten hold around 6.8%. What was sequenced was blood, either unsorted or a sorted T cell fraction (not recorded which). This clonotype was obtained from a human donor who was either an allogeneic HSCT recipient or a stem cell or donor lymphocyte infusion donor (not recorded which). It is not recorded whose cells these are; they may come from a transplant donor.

The chain's CDR3 is CATSRQGYNEQFF. The DNA of the CDR3 is TGTGCCACCAGCAGACAGGGTTACAATGAGCAGTTCTTC. The chain couples TRBV15 to TRBJ2-1, with D possibly matching TRBD1 (5 bases). Germline V gene sequence: CDR1 LNHNV, CDR2 YYDKDF (reference sequence). Trimming removed 2 bases at V and 4 bases at J, with 6 bases between. The CDR3 consists of 13 residues. Based on the CDR3 plus reference TRBV15 and TRBJ2-1, the full variable domain is DAMVIQNPRYQVTQFGKPVTLSCSQTLNHNVMYWYQQKSSQAPKLLFHYYDKDFNNEADTPDNFQSRRPNTSFCFLDIRSPGLGDTAMYLCATSRQGYNEQFFGPGTRLTVL.